This TCR beta chain was recorded in a study of OX40 agonist ivuxolimab in advanced cancers. This clone was counted only a few times. Method: immunoSEQ multiplex PCR; TCRdb's copy keeps in-frame clones and lacks some. Of roughly 73,000 clones listed, approximately 89% are singletons. This CDR3 is 12 amino acids long. CDR1 SQVTM and CDR2 ANQGSEA come from the germline V gene. The V gene end was trimmed by 3 bases and the J gene end by 13 bases; junction bases not matched to a gene: 9. The clonotype comes from an adult with an advanced solid tumor such as melanoma, head and neck, liver or kidney cancer. This sample comprised CD4+ or CD8+ T cells sorted from blood, obtained in a trial of the OX40 agonist ivuxolimab. The chain uses TRBV29-1 and TRBJ1-1; 9 nucleotides line up with TRBD1. In DNA form, the CDR3 reads TGCAGCGTTGATCTACGACAGGGGGAGGTTTTCTTT. It is translated as CSVDLRQGEVFF.